This TCR beta chain was found in a study of blood T cell repertoires in COVID-19. TCRdb's table, derived via immunoSEQ multiplex PCR, lists solely in-frame clones and lacks some. The table records approximately 120,000 clones, 92% of them present only once. Germline values: CDR1 MGHRA, CDR2 YSYEKL. The CDR3 is made up of 14 amino acids. V dropped 0 bases and J dropped 2 bases, with 5 bases sitting between them. The rearrangement uses TRBV4-1 and TRBJ1-5, with TRBD1 as a possible D gene (5 bases). The material sequenced was peripheral blood. This clonotype was sampled from a man over 45 with COVID-19, enrolled during active disease. CDR3 sequence: CASSQEGGNQPQHF. CDR3 DNA: TGCGCCAGCAGCCAAGAAGGGGGCAATCAGCCCCAGCATTTT.